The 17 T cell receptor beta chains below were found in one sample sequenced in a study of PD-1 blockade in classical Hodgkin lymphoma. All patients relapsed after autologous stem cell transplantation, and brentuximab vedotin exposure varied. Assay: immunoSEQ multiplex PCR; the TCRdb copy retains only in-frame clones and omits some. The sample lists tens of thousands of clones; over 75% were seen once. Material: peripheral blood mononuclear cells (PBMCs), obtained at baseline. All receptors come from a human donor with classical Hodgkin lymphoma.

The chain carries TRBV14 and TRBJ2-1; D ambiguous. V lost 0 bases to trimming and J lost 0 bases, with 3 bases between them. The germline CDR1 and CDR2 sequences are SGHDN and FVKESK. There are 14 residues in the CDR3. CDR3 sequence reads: CASSQENSYNEQFF. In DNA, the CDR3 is TGTGCCAGCAGCCAAGAAAACTCCTACAATGAGCAGTTCTTC.

CDR3 protein: CSVEGSESGANVLTF. CDR3 coding DNA: TGCAGCGTTGAAGGCTCGGAATCTGGGGCCAACGTCCTGACTTTC. The rearrangement links TRBV29-1 to TRBJ2-6; D not resolved. Trimming pared 1 base from V and 1 base from J, leaving 8 bases between. The CDR3 has 15 residues. Per germline, CDR1 SQVTM and CDR2 ANQGSEA.

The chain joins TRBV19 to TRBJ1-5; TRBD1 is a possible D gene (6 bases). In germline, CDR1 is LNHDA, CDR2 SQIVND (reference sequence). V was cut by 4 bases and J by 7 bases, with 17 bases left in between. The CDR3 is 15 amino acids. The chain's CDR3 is CASSNLQGSWQPQHF. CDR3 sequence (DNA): TGTGCCAGTAGTAACCTACAGGGTTCGTGGCAGCCCCAGCATTTT.

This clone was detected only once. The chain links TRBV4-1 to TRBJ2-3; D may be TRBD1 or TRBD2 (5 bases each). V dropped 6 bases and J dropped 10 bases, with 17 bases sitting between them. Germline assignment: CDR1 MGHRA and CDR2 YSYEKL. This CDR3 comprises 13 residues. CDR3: CASSRELGRAQYF. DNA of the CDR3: TGCGCCAGCAGTCGCGAGCTGGGACGGGCGCAGTATTTT.

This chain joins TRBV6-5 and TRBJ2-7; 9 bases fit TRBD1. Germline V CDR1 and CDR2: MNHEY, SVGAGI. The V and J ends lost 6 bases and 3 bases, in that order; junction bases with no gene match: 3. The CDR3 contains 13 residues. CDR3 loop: CASSRDRDYEQYF. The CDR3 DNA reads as TGTGCCAGCAGCCGGGACAGGGACTACGAGCAGTACTTC.

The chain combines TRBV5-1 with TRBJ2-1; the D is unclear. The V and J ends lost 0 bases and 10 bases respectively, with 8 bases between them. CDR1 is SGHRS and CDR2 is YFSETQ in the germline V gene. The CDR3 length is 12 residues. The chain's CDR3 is CASSLAAEEQFF. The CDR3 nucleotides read TGCGCCAGCAGCTTGGCCGCCGAAGAGCAGTTCTTC.

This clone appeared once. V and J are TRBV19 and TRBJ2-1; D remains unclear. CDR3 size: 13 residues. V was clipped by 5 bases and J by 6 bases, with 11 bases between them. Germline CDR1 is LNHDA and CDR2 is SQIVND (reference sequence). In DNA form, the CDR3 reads TGTGCCAGTAGTTTTGTCATATTCAATGAGCAGTTCTTC. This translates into CASSFVIFNEQFF.

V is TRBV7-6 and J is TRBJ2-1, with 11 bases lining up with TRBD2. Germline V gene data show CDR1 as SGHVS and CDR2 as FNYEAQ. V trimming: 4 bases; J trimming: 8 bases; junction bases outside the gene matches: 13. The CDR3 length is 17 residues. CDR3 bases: TGTGCCAGCAGCTCTTGGGCTAGCGGGGGGAATAGCGATGAGCAGTTCTTC. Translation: CASSSWASGGNSDEQFF. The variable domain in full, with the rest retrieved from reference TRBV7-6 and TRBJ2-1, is GAGVSQSPRYKVTKRGQDVALRCDPISGHVSLYWYRQALGQGPEFLTYFNYEAQQDKSGLPNDRFSAERPEGSISTLTIQRTEQRDSAMYRCASSSWASGGNSDEQFFGPGTRLTVL.

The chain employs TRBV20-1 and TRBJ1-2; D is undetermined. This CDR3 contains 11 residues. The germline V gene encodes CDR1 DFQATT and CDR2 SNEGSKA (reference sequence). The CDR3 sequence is CSAYSSYGYTF. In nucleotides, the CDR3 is TGCAGCGCCTACTCCAGCTATGGCTACACCTTC.

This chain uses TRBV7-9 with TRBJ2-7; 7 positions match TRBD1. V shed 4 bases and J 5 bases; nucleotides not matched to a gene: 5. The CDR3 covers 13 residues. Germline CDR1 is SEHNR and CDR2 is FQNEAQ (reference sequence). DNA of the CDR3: TGTGCCAGCAGCTGGGACAGAGACCACGAGCAGTACGTC. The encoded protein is CASSWDRDHEQYV.

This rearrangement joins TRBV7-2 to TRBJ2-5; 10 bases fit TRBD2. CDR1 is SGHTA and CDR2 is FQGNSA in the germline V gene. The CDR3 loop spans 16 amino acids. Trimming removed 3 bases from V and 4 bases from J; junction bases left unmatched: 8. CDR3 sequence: CASSFQAGGRGETQYF. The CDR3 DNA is TGTGCCAGCAGCTTCCAAGCGGGAGGGCGGGGAGAGACCCAGTACTTC. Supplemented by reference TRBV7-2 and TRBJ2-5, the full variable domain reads GAGVSQSPSNKVTEKGKDVELRCDPISGHTALYWYRQSLGQGLEFLIYFQGNSAPDKSGLPSDRFSAERTGGSVSTLTIQRTQQEDSAVYLCASSFQAGGRGETQYFGPGTRLLVL.

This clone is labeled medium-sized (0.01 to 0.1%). The CDR3 coding sequence is TGTGCCAGCAGCCGGAGAATAGTGAACACTGAAGCTTTCTTT. This translates into CASSRRIVNTEAFF. V usage is TRBV5-6 and J usage is TRBJ1-1; D unclear. The germline V gene has CDR1 SGHDT and CDR2 YYEEEE. CDR3 length: 14 residues. V was trimmed by 4 bases and J by 0 bases, leaving 10 bases between them.

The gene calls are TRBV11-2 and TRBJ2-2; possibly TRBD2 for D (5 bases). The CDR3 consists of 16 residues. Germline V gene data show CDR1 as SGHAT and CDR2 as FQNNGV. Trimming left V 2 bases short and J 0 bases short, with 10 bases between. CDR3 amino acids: CASSLFTGTNTGELFF. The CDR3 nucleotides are TGTGCCAGCAGCTTATTTACGGGAACGAACACCGGGGAGCTGTTTTTT.

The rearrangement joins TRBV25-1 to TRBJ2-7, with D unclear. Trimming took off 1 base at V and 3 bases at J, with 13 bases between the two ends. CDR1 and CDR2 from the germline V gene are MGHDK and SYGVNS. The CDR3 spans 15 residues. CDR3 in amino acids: CASSEFEANLYEQYF. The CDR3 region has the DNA TGTGCCAGCAGTGAATTCGAAGCGAACCTCTACGAGCAGTACTTC.

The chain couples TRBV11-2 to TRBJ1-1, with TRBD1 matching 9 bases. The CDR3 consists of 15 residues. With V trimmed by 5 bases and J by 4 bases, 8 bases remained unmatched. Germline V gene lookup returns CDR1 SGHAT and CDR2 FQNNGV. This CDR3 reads CASSQGTGLGTEAFF. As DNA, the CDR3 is TGTGCCAGCAGCCAAGGGACAGGGTTGGGCACTGAAGCTTTCTTT.

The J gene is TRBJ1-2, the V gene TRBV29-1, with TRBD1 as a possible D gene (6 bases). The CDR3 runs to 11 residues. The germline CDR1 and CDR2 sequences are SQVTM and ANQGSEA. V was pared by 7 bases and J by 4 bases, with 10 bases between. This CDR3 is CSAGDGYGYTF. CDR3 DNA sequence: TGCAGCGCAGGGGACGGCTATGGCTACACCTTC.

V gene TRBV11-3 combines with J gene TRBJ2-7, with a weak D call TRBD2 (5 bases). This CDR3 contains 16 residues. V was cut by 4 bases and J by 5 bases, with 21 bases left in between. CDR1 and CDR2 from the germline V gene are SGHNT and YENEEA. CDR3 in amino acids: CASSSLAVSLAHEQYF. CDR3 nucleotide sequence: TGTGCCAGCAGCTCCCTAGCCGTCTCTCTTGCCCACGAGCAGTACTTC.